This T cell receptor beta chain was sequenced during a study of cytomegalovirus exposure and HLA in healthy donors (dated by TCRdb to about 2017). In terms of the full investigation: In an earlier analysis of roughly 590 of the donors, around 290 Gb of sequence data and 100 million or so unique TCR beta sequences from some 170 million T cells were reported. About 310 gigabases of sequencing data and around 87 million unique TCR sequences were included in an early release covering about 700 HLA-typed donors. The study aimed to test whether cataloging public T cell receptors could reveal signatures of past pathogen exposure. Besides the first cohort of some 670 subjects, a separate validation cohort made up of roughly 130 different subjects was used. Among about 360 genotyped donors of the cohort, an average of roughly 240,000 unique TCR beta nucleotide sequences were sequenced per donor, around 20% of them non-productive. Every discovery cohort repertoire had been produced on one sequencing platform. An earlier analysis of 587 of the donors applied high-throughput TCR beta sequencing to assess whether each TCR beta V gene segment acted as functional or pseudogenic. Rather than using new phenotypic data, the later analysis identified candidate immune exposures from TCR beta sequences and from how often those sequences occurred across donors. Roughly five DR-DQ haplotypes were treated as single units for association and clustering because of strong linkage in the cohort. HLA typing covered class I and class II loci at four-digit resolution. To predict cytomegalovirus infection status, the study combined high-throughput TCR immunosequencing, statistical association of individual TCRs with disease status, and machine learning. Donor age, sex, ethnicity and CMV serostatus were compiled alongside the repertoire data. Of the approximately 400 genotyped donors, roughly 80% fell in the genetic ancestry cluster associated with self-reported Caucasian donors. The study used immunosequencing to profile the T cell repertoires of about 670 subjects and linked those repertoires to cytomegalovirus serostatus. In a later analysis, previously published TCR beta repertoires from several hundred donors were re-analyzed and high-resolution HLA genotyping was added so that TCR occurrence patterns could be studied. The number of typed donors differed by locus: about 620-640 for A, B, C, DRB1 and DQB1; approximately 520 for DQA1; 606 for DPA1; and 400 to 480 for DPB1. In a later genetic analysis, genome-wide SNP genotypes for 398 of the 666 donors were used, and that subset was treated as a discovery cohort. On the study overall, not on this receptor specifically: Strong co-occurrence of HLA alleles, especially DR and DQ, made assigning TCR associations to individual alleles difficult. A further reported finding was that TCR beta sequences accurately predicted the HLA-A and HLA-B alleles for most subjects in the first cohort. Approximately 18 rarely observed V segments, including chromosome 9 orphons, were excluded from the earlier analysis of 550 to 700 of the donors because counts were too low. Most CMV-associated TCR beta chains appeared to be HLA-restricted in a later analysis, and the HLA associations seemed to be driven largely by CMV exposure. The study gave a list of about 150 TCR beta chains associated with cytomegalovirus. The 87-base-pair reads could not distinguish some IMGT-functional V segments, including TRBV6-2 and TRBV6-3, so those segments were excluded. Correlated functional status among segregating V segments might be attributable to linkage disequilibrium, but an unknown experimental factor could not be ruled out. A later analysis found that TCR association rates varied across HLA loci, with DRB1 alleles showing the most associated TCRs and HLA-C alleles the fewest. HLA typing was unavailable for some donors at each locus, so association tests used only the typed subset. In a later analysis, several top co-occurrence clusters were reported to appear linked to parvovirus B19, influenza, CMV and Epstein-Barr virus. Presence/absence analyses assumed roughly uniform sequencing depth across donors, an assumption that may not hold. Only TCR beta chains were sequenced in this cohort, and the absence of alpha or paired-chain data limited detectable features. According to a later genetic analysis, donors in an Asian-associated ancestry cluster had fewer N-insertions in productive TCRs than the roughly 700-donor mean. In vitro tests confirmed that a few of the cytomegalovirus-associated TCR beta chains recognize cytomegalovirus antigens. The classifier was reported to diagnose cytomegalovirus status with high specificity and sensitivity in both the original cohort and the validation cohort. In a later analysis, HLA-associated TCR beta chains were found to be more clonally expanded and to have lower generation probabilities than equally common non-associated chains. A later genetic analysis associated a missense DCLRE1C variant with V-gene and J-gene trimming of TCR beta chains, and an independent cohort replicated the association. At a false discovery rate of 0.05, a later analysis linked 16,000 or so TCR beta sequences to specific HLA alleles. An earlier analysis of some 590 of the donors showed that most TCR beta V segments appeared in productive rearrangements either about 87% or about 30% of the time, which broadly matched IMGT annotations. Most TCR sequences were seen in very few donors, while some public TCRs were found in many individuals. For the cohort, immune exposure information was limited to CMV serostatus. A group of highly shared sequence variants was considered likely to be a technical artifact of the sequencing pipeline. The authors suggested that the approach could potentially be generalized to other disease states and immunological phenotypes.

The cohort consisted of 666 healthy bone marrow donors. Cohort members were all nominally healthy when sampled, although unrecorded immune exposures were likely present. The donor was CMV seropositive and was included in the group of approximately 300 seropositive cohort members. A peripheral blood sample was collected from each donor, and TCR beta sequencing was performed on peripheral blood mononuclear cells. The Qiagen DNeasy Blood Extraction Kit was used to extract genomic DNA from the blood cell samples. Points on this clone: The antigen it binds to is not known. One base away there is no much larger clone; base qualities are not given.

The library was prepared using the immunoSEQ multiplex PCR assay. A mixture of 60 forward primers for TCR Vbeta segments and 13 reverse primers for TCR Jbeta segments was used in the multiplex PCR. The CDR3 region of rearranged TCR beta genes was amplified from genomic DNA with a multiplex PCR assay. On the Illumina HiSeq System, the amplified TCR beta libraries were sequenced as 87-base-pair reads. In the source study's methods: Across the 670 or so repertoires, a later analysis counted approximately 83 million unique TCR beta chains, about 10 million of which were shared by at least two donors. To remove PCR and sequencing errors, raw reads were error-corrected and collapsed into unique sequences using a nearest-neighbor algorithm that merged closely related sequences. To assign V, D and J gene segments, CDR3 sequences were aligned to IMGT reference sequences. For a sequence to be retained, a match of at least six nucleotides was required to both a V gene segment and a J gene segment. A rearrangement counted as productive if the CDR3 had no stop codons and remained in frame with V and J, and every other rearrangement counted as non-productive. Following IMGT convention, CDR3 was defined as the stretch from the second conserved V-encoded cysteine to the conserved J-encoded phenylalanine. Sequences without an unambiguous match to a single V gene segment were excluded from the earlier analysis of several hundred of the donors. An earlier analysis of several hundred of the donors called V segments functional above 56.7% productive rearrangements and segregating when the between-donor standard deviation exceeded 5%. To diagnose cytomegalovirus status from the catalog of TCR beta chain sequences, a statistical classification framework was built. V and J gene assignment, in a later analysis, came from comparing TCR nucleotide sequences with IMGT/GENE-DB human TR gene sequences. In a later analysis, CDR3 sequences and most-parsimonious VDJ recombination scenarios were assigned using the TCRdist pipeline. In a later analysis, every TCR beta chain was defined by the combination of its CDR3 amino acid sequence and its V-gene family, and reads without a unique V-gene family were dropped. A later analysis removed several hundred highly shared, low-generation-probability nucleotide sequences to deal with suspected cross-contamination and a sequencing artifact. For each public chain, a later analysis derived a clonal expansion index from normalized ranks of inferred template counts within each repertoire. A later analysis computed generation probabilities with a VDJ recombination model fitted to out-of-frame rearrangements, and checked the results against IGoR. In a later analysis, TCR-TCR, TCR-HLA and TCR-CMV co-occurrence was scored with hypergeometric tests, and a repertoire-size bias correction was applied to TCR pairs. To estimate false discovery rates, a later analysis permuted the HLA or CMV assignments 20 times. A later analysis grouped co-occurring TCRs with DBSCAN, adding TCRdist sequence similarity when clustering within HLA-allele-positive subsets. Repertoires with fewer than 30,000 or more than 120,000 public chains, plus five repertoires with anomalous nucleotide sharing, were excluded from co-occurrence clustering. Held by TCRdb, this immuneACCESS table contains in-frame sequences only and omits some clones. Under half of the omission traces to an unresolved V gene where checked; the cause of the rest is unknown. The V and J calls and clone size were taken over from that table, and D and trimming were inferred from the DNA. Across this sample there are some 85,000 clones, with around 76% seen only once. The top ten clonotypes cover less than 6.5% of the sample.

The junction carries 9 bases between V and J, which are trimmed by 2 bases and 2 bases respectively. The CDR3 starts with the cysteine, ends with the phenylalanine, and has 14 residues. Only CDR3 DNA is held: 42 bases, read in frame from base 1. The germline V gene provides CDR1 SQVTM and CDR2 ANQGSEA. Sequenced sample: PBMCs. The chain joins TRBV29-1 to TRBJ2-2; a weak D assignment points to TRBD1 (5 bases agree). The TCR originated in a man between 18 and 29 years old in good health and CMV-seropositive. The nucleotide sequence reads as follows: TGCAGCGTTGAACTCAGGGTAAACACCGGGGAGCTGTTTTTT. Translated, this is CSVELRVNTGELFF.